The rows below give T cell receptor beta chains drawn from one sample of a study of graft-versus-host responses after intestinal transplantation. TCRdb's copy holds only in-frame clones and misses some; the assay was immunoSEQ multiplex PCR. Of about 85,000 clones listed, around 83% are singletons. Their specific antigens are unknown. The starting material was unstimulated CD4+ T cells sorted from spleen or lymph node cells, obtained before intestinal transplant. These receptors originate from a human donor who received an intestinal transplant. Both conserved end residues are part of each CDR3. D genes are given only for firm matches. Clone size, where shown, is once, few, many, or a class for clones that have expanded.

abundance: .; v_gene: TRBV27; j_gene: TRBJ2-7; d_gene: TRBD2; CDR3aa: CASSRTSGTYEQYF; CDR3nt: TGTGCCAGCAGTCGGACTAGCGGAACCTACGAGCAGTACTTC
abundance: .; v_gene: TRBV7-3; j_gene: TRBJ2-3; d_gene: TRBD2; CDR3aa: CASSLTGTSGGMGQYF; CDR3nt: TGTGCCAGCAGCTTAACCGGGACTAGCGGCGGAATGGGGCAGTATTTT
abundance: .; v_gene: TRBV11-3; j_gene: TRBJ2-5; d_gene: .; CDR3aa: CASSFSGPDSSQYF; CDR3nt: TGTGCCAGCAGCTTCTCCGGGCCAGACAGCTCCCAGTACTTC
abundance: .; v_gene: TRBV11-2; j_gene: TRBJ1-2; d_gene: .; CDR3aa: CASSLAGVLGYTF; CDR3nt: TGTGCCAGCAGCTTAGCAGGGGTACTCGGCTACACCTTC
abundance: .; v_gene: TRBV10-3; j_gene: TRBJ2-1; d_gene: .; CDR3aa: CAIGPRDEQFF; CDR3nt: TGTGCCATCGGACCCAGGGATGAGCAGTTCTTC
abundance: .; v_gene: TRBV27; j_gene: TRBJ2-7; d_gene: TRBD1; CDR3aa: CASSGQGLKQYF; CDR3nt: TGTGCCAGCAGTGGACAGGGTTTAAAGCAGTACTTC
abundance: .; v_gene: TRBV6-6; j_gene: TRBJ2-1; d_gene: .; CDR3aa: CASSRTQGTYNEQFF; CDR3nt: TGTGCCAGCAGTCGCACCCAGGGAACTTACAATGAGCAGTTCTTC
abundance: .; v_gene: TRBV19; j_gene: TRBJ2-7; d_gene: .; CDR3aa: CASSMAGSLHEQYF; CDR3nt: TGTGCCAGTAGTATGGCGGGAAGTCTCCACGAGCAGTACTTC
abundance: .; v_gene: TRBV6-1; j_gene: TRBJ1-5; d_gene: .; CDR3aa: CASSSGQSGNQPQHF; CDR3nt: TGTGCCAGCAGTTCGGGTCAGTCGGGCAATCAGCCCCAGCATTTT
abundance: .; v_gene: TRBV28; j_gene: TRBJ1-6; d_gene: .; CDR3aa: CASNFNRAYNSPLHF; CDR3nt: TGTGCCAGCAACTTTAACAGGGCTTATAATTCACCCCTCCACTTT
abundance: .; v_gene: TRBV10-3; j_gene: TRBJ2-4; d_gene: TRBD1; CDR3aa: CASATRDRGTKNIQYF; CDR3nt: TGTGCCTCCGCAACGCGGGACAGGGGAACCAAAAACATTCAGTACTTC
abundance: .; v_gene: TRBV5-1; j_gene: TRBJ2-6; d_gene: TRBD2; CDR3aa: CASSQRGGRNGANVLTF; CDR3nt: TGCGCCAGCAGCCAGCGGGGGGGCCGAAATGGGGCCAACGTCCTGACTTTC
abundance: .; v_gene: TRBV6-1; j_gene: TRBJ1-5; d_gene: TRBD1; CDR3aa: CASSERTGRQPQHF; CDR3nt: TGTGCCAGCAGCGAAAGGACAGGGCGGCAGCCCCAGCATTTT
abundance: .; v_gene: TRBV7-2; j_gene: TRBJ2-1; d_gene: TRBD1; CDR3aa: CASSLQGALNNEQFF; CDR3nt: TGTGCCAGCAGCCTGCAGGGGGCGCTTAACAATGAGCAGTTCTTC
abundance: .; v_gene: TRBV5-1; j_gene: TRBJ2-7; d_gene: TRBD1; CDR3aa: CASSPDRLSYEQYF; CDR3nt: TGCGCCAGCAGCCCGGACAGGCTCTCCTACGAGCAGTACTTC
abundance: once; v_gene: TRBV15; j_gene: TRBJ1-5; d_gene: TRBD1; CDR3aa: CATEGQGNQPQHF; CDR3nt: TGTGCCACTGAGGGACAGGGCAATCAGCCCCAGCATTTT
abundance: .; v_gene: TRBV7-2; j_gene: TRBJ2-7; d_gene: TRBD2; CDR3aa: CASSLSGRPYEQYF; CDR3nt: TGTGCCAGCAGCTTAAGCGGGAGGCCCTACGAGCAGTACTTC
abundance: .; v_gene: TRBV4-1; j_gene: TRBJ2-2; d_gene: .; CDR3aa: CASSQGSYRTTNTGELFF; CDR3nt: TGCGCCAGCAGCCAAGGGAGTTACAGGACAACGAACACCGGGGAGCTGTTTTTT
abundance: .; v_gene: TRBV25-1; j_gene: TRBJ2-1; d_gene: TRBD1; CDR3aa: CASSGQGAVVLNEQFF; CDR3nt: TGTGCCAGCAGTGGCCAGGGGGCTGTGGTCTTAAATGAGCAGTTCTTC
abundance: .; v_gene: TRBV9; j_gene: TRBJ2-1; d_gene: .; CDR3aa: CASSVDRSNEQFF; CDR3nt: TGTGCCAGCAGCGTAGATAGGAGCAATGAGCAGTTCTTC
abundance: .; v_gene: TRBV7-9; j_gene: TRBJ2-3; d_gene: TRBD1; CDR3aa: CASSLSTGTDTQYF; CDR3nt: TGTGCCAGCAGCCTGTCGACAGGGACAGATACGCAGTATTTT
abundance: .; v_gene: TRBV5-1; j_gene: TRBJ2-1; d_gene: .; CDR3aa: CASSLEVTRISNEQFF; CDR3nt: TGCGCCAGCAGCTTGGAGGTGACTAGAATCTCCAATGAGCAGTTCTTC
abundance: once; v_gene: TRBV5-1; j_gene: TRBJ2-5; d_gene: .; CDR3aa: CASSLSPQETQYF; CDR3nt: TGCGCCAGCAGCTTGTCTCCTCAAGAGACCCAGTACTTC
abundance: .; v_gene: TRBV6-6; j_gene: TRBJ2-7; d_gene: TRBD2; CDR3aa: CASSSPGGGASYEQYF; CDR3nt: TGTGCCAGCAGTTCGCCGGGCGGGGGGGCCTCCTACGAGCAGTACTTC
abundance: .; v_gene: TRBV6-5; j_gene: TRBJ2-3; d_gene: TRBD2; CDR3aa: CASSSLIGWGGDTQYF; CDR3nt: TGTGCCAGCAGTTCCCTCATCGGGTGGGGGGGAGATACGCAGTATTTT
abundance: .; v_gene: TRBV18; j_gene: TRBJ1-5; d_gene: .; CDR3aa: CASSPQGNRDQPQHF; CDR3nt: TGTGCCAGCTCGCCTCAGGGAAATCGTGATCAGCCCCAGCATTTT